The clone carrying this TCR beta chain was found a few times. Its antigen is undetermined. The TCRbeta library was prepared with unique molecular identifiers. TCRdb re-called the PCR reads with MiXCR, one entry per CDR3 protein. The sample consists of 60,000 to 100,000 distinct CDR3 sequences, less than 20% of them appearing once. This entry is derived from a study of T-cell reconstitution after alpha-beta-depleted transplantation in children. Study-level points and caveats: Recipient T cells and thymic progenitors that survived gave rise to the high TCRbeta diversity observed at day 60 in some patients. About two months after transplant, alpha-beta T cells reportedly came from several hundred expanded graft clones. Newly produced T cells mostly accounted for T-cell counts and diversity one year post-transplant.

CDR3 length equals 18 residues. The V gene end was trimmed by 6 bases and the J gene end by 7 bases; junction bases not matched to a gene: 16. The receptor was isolated from a male patient aged 2-9 years who had a stem cell transplant for acute lymphoblastic leukemia, so the T cells may come from the graft donor. Source: PBMCs, mostly from graft donor cells, taken 360 days after TCRalphabeta/CD19-depleted stem cell transplant. The V and J genes are TRBV12-3 or TRBV12-4 and TRBJ2-3; 13 positions agree with TRBD2. The CDR3 region is CASRPWGLAGLSRNTQYF. The CDR3 DNA reads as TGTGCCAGCAGGCCATGGGGACTAGCGGGACTATCTAGGAATACGCAGTATTTT.